This T cell receptor (beta chain) is from a study of T cell responses to AZD1222 COVID-19 vaccine. Study-wide context: Second-dose recipients at about 4 or about 12 weeks were treated as one pooled group.

Germline V lookup: CDR1 SGHVS, CDR2 FQNEAQ. Trimming stripped 8 bases from V and 7 bases from J, with 30 bases between. This CDR3 region has 18 residues. The assay was immunoSEQ multiplex PCR, and TCRdb's table has in-frame clones only and misses some. Among approximately 120,000 clones listed, roughly 86% were seen once. For this clone: Its antigen is unidentified.

Study-wide results and limits: With two AZD1222 doses given, Spike-specific TCR breadth and depth both rose. The donors showed a predominance of white British ancestry and of females, with possible underestimation of clonal diversity.

The source of this sequence is an adult in good health. Specimen: peripheral blood, collected on day 0 of AZD1222 vaccination. The chain carries TRBV7-8 and TRBJ1-3, with TRBD1 as a possible D gene (6 bases). The DNA of the CDR3 is TGTGCCAGCGTAAGAGACAGGTTGCCCCGACCTGTGCGGAACACCATATATTTT. Translating gives CASVRDRLPRPVRNTIYF.